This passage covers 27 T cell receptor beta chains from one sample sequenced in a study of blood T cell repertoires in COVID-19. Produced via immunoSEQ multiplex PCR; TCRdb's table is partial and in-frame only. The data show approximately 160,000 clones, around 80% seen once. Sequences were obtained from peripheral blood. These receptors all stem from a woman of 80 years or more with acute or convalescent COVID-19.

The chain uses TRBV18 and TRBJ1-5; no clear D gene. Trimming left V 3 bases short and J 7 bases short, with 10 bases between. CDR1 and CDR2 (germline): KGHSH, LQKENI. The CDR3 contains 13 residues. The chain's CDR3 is CASSPGSRQPQHF. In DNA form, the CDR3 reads TGTGCCAGCTCACCGGGGAGTAGACAGCCCCAGCATTTT.

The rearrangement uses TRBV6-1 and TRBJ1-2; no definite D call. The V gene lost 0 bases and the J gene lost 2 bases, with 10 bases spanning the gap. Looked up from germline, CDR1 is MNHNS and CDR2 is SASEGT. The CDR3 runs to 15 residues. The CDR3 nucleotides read TGTGCCAGCAGTGAAGCGCTCGGCAGGAACTATGGCTACACCTTC. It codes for CASSEALGRNYGYTF.

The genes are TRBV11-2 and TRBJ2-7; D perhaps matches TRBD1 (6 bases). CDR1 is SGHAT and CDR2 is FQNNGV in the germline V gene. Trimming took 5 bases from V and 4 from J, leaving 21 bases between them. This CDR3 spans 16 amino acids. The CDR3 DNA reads TGTGCCAGCAGCCCCCGCCTGGGCCCAGGGGCGTACGAGCAGTACTTC. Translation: CASSPRLGPGAYEQYF.

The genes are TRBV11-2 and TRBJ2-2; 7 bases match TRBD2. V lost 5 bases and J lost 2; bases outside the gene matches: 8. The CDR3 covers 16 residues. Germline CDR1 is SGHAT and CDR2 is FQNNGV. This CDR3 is CASSRTGGVNTGELFF. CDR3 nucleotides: TGTGCCAGCAGCCGGACGGGGGGTGTAAACACCGGGGAGCTGTTTTTT.

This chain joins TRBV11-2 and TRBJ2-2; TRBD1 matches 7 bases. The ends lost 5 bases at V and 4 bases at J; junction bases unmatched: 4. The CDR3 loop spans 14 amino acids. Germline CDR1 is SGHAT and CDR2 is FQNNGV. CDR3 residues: CASSNRGLTGELFF. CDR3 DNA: TGTGCCAGCAGCAACAGGGGTCTCACCGGGGAGCTGTTTTTT. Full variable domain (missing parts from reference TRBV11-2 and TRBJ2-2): EAGVAQSPRYKIIEKRQSVAFWCNPISGHATLYWYQQILGQGPKLLIQFQNNGVVDDSQLPKDRFSAERLKGVDSTLKIQPAKLEDSAVYLCASSNRGLTGELFFGEGSRLTVL.

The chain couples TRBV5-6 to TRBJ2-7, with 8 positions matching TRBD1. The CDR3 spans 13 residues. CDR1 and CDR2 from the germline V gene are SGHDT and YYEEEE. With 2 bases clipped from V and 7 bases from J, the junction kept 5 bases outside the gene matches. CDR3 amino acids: CASSLRTGREQYF. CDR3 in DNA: TGTGCCAGCAGCTTAAGGACAGGGAGGGAGCAGTACTTC.

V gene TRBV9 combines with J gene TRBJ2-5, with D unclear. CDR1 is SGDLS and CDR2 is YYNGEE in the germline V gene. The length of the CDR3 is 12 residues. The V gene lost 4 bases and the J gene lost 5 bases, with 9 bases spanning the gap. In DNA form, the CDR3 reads TGTGCCAGCAGCCACACCGGGGAGACCCAGTACTTC. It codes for CASSHTGETQYF.

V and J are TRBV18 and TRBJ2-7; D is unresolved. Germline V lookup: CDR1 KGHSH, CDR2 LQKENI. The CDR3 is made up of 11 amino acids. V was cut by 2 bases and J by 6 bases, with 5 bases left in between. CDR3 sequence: CASSPNGEQYF. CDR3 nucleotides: TGTGCCAGCTCACCAAACGGCGAGCAGTACTTC. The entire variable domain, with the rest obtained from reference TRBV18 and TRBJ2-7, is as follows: NAGVMQNPRHLVRRRGQEARLRCSPMKGHSHVYWYRQLPEEGLKFMVYLQKENIIDESGMPKERFSAEFPKEGPSILRIQQVVRGDSAAYFCASSPNGEQYFGPGTRLTVT.

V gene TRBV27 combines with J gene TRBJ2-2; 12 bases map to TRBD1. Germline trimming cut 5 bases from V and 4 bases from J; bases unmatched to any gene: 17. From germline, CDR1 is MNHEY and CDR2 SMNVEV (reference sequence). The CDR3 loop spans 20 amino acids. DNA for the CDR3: TGTGCCAGCAGTCCCGATTGGGACAGGGGGCTAGGTAGGATCACCGGGGAGCTGTTTTTT. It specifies CASSPDWDRGLGRITGELFF.

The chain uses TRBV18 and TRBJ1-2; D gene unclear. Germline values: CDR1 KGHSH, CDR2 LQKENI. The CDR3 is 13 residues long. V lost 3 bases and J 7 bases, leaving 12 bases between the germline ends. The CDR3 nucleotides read TGTGCCAGCTCACCCTCGAGGGTGGCTGGCTACACCTTC. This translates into CASSPSRVAGYTF.

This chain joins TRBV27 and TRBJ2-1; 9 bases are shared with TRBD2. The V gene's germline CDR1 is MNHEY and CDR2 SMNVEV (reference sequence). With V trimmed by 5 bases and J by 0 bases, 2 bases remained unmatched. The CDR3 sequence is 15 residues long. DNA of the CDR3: TGTGCCAGCAGTCTAGCGGGGAGCTCCTACAATGAGCAGTTCTTC. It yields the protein CASSLAGSSYNEQFF.

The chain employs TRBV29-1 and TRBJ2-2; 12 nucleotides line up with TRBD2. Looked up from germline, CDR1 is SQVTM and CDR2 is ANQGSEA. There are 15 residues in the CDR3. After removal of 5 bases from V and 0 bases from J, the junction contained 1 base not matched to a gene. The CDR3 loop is CSVPSGGANTGELFF. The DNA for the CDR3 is TGCAGCGTTCCTAGCGGGGGGGCGAACACCGGGGAGCTGTTTTTT.

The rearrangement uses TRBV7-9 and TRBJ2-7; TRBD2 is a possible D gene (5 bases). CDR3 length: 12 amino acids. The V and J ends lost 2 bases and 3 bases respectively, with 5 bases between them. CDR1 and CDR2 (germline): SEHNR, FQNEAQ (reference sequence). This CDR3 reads CASSLRGYEQYF. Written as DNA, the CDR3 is TGTGCCAGCAGCTTACGGGGCTACGAGCAGTACTTC.

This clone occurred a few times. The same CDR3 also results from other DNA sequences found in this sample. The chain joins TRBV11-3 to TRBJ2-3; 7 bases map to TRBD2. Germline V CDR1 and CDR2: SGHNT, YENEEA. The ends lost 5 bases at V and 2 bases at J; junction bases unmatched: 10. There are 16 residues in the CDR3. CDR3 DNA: TGTGCCAGCAGCCCCGCCCAAGGACTAGACACAGATACGCAGTATTTT. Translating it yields CASSPAQGLDTDTQYF.

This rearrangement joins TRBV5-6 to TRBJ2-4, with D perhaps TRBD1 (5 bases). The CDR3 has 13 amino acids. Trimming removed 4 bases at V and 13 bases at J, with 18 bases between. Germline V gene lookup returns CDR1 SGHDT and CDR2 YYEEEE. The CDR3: CASSPVQAGRQYF. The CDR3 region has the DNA TGTGCCAGCAGCCCCGTACAGGCTGGTCGACAGTACTTC.

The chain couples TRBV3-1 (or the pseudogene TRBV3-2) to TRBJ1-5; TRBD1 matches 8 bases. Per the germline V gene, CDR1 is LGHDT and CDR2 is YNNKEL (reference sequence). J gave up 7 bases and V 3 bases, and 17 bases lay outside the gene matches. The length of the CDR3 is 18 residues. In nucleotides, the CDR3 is TGTGCCAGCAGCCACGGGGGGAGACAGGGGTGGGACGTGCAGCCCCAGCATTTT. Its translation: CASSHGGRQGWDVQPQHF.

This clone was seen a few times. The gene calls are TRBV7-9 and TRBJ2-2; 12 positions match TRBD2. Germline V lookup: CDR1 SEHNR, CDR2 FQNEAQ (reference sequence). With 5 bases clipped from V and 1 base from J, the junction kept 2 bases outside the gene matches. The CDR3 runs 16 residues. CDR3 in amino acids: CASSPSGRGNTGELFF. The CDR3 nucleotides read TGTGCCAGCAGCCCTAGCGGGAGGGGGAACACCGGGGAGCTGTTTTTT.

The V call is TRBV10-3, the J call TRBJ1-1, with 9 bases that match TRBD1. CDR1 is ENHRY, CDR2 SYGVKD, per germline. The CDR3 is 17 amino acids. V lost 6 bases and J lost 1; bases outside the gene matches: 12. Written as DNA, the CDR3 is TGTGCCATCAGGCCCGGGACAGGGTTGAGGAAGAACACTGAAGCTTTCTTT. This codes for CAIRPGTGLRKNTEAFF.

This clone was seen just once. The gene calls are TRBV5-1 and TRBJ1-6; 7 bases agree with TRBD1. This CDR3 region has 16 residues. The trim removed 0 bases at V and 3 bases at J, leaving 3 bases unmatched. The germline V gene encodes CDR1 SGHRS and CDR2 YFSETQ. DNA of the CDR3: TGCGCCAGCAGCTTGGATCCAGGGGGCTATAATTCACCCCTCCACTTT. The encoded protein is CASSLDPGGYNSPLHF.

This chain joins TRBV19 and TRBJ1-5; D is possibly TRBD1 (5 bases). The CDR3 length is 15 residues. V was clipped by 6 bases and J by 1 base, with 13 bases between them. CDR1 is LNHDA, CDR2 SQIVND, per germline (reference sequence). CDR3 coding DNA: TGTGCCAGTAGGGGTTATCAGGGAAGCAATCAGCCCCAGCATTTT. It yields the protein CASRGYQGSNQPQHF.

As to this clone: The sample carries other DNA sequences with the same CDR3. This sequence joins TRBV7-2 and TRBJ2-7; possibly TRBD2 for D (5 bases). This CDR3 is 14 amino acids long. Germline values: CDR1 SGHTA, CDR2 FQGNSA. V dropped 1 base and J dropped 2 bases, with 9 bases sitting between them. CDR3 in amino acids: CASSLGLATYEQYF. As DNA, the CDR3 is TGTGCCAGCAGCTTAGGTCTAGCAACCTACGAGCAGTACTTC.

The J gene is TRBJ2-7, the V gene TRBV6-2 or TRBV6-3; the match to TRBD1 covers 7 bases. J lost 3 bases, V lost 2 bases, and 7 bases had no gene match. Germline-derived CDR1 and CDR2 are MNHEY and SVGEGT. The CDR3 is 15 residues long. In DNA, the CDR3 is TGTGCCAGCAGTTACCGGGACAGACCGCTCTACGAGCAGTACTTC. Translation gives CASSYRDRPLYEQYF.

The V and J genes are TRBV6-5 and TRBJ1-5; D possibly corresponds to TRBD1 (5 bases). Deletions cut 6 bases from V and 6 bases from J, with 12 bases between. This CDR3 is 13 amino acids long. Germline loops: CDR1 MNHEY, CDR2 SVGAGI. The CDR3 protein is CASRYTGSQPQHF. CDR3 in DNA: TGTGCCAGCAGATATACAGGAAGTCAGCCCCAGCATTTT.

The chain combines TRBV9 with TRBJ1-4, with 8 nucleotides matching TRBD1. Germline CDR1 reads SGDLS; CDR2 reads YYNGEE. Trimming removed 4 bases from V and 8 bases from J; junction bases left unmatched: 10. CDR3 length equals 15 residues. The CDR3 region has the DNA TGTGCCAGCAGCCCCGAGGCAGGGGGCTTCGAAAAACTGTTTTTT. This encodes CASSPEAGGFEKLFF.

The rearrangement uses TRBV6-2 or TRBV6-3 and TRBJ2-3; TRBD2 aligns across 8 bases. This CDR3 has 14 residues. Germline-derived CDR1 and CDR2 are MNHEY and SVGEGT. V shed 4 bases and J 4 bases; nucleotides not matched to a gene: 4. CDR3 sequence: CASSSGGPADTQYF. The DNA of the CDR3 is TGTGCCAGCAGTTCGGGGGGGCCAGCAGATACGCAGTATTTT.

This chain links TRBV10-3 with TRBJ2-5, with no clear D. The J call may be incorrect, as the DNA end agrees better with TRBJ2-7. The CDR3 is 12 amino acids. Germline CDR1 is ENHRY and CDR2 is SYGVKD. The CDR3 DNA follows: TGTGCCATCAGTGTAGAATTCTACGAGCAGTACTTC. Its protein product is CAISVEFYEQYF.

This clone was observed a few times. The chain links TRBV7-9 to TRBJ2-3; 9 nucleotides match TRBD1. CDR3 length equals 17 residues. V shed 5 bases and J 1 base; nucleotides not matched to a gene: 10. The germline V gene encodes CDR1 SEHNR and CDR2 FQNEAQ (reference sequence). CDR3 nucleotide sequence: TGTGCCAGCAGCCGGACAGGGGTGATCTTGCGCACAGATACGCAGTATTTT. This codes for CASSRTGVILRTDTQYF.